These 26 T cell receptor beta chains came from one sample sequenced in a study of T cell responses to AZD1222 COVID-19 vaccine. Sequencing was performed with immunoSEQ multiplex PCR; in TCRdb, only in-frame clones are kept and a portion is missing. The sample consists of about 130,000 clones, about nine tenths of them appearing once. The specimen was peripheral blood, collected on day 0 of AZD1222 vaccination. These TCRs come from an adult in good health.

The chain employs TRBV20-1 and TRBJ2-2; TRBD1 is a possible D gene (5 bases). In germline, CDR1 is DFQATT, CDR2 SNEGSKA (reference sequence). CDR3 length: 11 amino acids. Trimming cost V 4 bases and J 6 bases, with 6 bases left between them. The CDR3 DNA follows: TGCAGTGCTAAGGGGTCCGGGGAGCTGTTTTTT. Amino acids: CSAKGSGELFF.

This rearrangement joins TRBV5-8 to TRBJ2-7, with TRBD2 matching 10 bases. The germline CDR1 and CDR2 sequences are SGHTS and YDEGEE. CDR3 length equals 13 residues. After removal of 3 bases from V and 6 bases from J, the junction contained 3 bases not matched to a gene. The CDR3 DNA reads TGTGCCAGCAGCTCAGCGGGGGGGCCCGAGCAGTACTTC. It encodes CASSSAGGPEQYF.

V gene TRBV27 combines with J gene TRBJ1-6, with TRBD1 matching 7 bases. V shed 5 bases and J 7 bases; nucleotides not matched to a gene: 11. Germline loops: CDR1 MNHEY, CDR2 SMNVEV (reference sequence). CDR3 size: 16 residues. The CDR3 region has the DNA TGTGCCAGCAGTCAAACCAACAGGGGATGGAATTCACCCCTCCACTTT. Translating it yields CASSQTNRGWNSPLHF.

This chain uses TRBV4-2 with TRBJ2-7; the match to TRBD1 covers 8 bases. Germline lookup yields CDR1 LGHNA and CDR2 YNFKEQ. This CDR3 has 14 amino acids. V was clipped by 0 bases and J by 5 bases; unmatched bases: 3. In nucleotides, the CDR3 is TGTGCCAGCAGCCAAGAACAGGGGGGACACGAGCAGTACTTC. Amino acid sequence: CASSQEQGGHEQYF.

The chain links TRBV28 to TRBJ1-1; 7 nucleotides match TRBD1. There are 14 residues in the CDR3. Trimming at V came to 6 bases and at J to 3 bases, leaving 7 bases not matched to a gene. CDR1 and CDR2 from the germline V gene are MDHEN and SYDVKM. The CDR3 sequence: CASSLSQGDTEAFF. CDR3 sequence (DNA): TGTGCCAGCAGCCTATCTCAGGGGGACACTGAAGCTTTCTTT.

The V and J genes are TRBV21-1 and TRBJ1-5. TRBV21-1 is given as a pseudogene. There are 11 residues in the CDR3. The CDR3 sequence is CASSPDQPQHF. The CDR3 nucleotides read TGTGCCAGCAGCCCCGATCAGCCCCAGCATTTT.

V usage is TRBV30 and J usage is TRBJ2-2; D remains unclear. This CDR3 is 14 amino acids long. V was trimmed by 3 bases and J by 6 bases, leaving 14 bases between them. Germline V gives CDR1 GTSNPN, CDR2 SVGIG (reference sequence). The CDR3: CAWSPLRVAGELFF. DNA of the CDR3: TGTGCCTGGAGCCCGCTTAGGGTTGCCGGGGAGCTGTTTTTT.

The rearrangement links TRBV5-6 to TRBJ2-7, with 8 positions matching TRBD2. The CDR3 is made up of 17 amino acids. Germline trimming cut 1 base from V and 1 base from J; bases unmatched to any gene: 10. Germline V gene sequence: CDR1 SGHDT, CDR2 YYEEEE. As DNA, the CDR3 is TGTGCCAGCAGCTTGATGGGCGGGGGGCACCATTCCTACGAGCAGTACTTC. It codes for CASSLMGGGHHSYEQYF.

The chain joins TRBV24-1 to TRBJ2-3, with TRBD2 matching 10 bases. CDR1 and CDR2 from the germline V gene are KGHDR and SFDVKD. The junction had 3 bases not matched to a gene; V was cut back by 1 base and J by 3 bases. The CDR3 has 16 amino acids. The chain's CDR3 is CATSDFPAGGTDTQYF. CDR3 DNA: TGTGCCACCAGTGATTTCCCAGCGGGGGGGACAGATACGCAGTATTTT.

The chain is built from TRBV19 and TRBJ1-1; D may be TRBD1 (6 bases). CDR1 is LNHDA, CDR2 SQIVND, per germline (reference sequence). This CDR3 has 15 amino acids. Trimming cost V 4 bases and J 1 base, with 13 bases left between them. The CDR3 region is CASSTRSGANTEAFF. DNA for the CDR3: TGTGCCAGTAGTACTCGTTCAGGGGCGAACACTGAAGCTTTCTTT.

V and J are TRBV28 and TRBJ1-2; 7 nucleotides line up with TRBD1. After removal of 10 bases from V and 8 bases from J, the junction contained 16 bases not matched to a gene. The CDR3 is made up of 14 amino acids. CDR1 and CDR2 (germline): MDHEN, SYDVKM. CDR3 nucleotides: TGTGCCACAAGAATCTCGACAGGGCCTTGGGGCTACACCTTC. As protein: CATRISTGPWGYTF.

The chain couples TRBV6-2 or TRBV6-3 to TRBJ2-6, with 7 positions matching TRBD1. The CDR3 runs 17 residues. The V and J ends lost 5 bases and 5 bases, in that order; junction bases with no gene match: 12. CDR1 and CDR2 from the germline V gene are MNHEY and SVGEGT. CDR3 in amino acids: CASSTDRAPLWANVLTF. For the CDR3, the DNA is TGTGCCAGCAGTACAGACAGGGCACCCCTCTGGGCCAACGTCCTGACTTTC.

V usage is TRBV7-9 and J usage is TRBJ2-3; D is unclear. Between the trimmed V and J ends, which lost 1 base and 0 bases, there was a span of 8 bases. Germline loops: CDR1 SEHNR, CDR2 FQNEAQ (reference sequence). There are 15 residues in the CDR3. CDR3 DNA sequence: TGTGCCAGCAGCTTAGTTGGATCTAGCACAGATACGCAGTATTTT. It translates to CASSLVGSSTDTQYF.

V and J are TRBV7-9 and TRBJ2-6; D unclear. CDR1 is SEHNR and CDR2 is FQNEAQ in the germline V gene (reference sequence). This CDR3 is 16 amino acids long. Trimming pared 0 bases from V and 1 base from J, leaving 7 bases between. The CDR3 reads CASSLARGSGANVLTF. The CDR3 DNA reads as TGTGCCAGCAGCTTAGCGCGTGGGTCTGGGGCCAACGTCCTGACTTTC.

This clone was counted only a few times. V usage is TRBV4-1 and J usage is TRBJ2-3; TRBD2 might be the D (5 bases). Germline lookup yields CDR1 MGHRA and CDR2 YSYEKL. Trimming removed 4 bases from V and 6 bases from J, with 11 bases in between. CDR3 length: 13 residues. The CDR3 region is CASSRLPTDTQYF. DNA for the CDR3: TGCGCCAGCAGCCGACTACCAACTGATACGCAGTATTTT.

The genes are TRBV5-4 and TRBJ2-2; D perhaps matches TRBD1 (6 bases). The CDR3 sequence is 15 residues long. V lost 4 bases, J lost 5 bases, and 15 bases lay in between. The germline V gene has CDR1 SGHNT and CDR2 YYREEE (reference sequence). The CDR3 nucleotides read TGTGCCAGCAGCCAACAGGGCCCCAGGACCGGGGAGCTGTTTTTT. Encoded protein: CASSQQGPRTGELFF.

The genes are TRBV7-2 and TRBJ2-3, with 9 bases identical to TRBD2. The CDR3 runs to 16 residues. From germline, CDR1 is SGHTA and CDR2 FQGNSA. V lost 4 bases, J lost 3 bases, and 8 bases stayed unmatched. CDR3 sequence (DNA): TGTGCCAGCAGCTCCGCGGGGGGGCCAGGGACAGATACGCAGTATTTT. Amino acids: CASSSAGGPGTDTQYF.

CDR3 protein: CASRDGTSGANEQFF. CDR3 DNA sequence: TGCGCCAGCAGGGACGGGACTAGCGGGGCAAATGAGCAGTTCTTC. This chain joins TRBV5-1 and TRBJ2-1; TRBD2 matches 13 bases. Per germline, CDR1 SGHRS and CDR2 YFSETQ. The V gene end was trimmed by 5 bases and the J gene end by 7 bases; junction bases not matched to a gene: 6. The CDR3 contains 15 residues.

The chain recombines TRBV4-1 with TRBJ2-1; D call uncertain. The V and J ends lost 0 bases and 4 bases respectively, with 13 bases between them. CDR3 length: 16 amino acids. Germline V gene sequence: CDR1 MGHRA, CDR2 YSYEKL. The chain's CDR3 is CASSQEWSDEYNEQFF. The CDR3 DNA reads TGCGCCAGCAGCCAAGAATGGTCAGATGAATACAATGAGCAGTTCTTC.

The chain combines TRBV30 with TRBJ2-5; a possible D gene is TRBD2 (5 bases). This CDR3 contains 15 residues. Trimming shortened V by 0 bases and J by 1 base, and 12 bases separated the two germline ends. CDR1 is GTSNPN and CDR2 is SVGIG in the germline V gene (reference sequence). This chain's CDR3 is CAWSVGQGSQETQYF. The CDR3 DNA is TGTGCCTGGAGTGTAGGTCAAGGGAGCCAAGAGACCCAGTACTTC. The variable domain in full, with the rest retrieved from reference TRBV30 and TRBJ2-5, is SQTIHQWPATLVQPVGSPLSLECTVEGTSNPNLYWYRQAAGRGLQLLFYSVGIGQISSEVPQNLSASRPQDRQFILSSKKLLLSDSGFYLCAWSVGQGSQETQYFGPGTRLLVL.

This chain links TRBV7-9 with TRBJ2-3; the match to TRBD1 covers 7 bases. The V gene's germline CDR1 is SEHNR and CDR2 FQNEAQ (reference sequence). The CDR3 loop spans 13 amino acids. Trimming cost V 1 base and J 6 bases; bases outside gene matches: 1. CDR3 sequence: CASSLEGADTQYF. CDR3 DNA: TGTGCCAGCAGCTTAGAGGGGGCTGATACGCAGTATTTT.

The CDR3 spells CASTDSNQETQYF. Written as DNA, the CDR3 is TGTGCCAGCACCGACAGTAACCAAGAGACCCAGTACTTC. The V and J genes are TRBV6-6 and TRBJ2-5, with D possibly matching TRBD1 (5 bases). Germline V CDR1 and CDR2: MNHNY, SVGAGI (reference sequence). V lost 7 bases, J lost 0 bases, and 9 bases lay in between. The CDR3 is 13 residues long.

The chain employs TRBV6-1 and TRBJ2-7; 8 bases are shared with TRBD1. Trimming removed 3 bases from V and 6 bases from J; junction bases left unmatched: 13. The CDR3 runs 16 residues. CDR1 is MNHNS and CDR2 is SASEGT in the germline V gene. As DNA, the CDR3 is TGTGCCAGCAGTGACGGGTGGGGACAGGTTTTGGGCGAGCAGTACTTC. Encoded protein: CASSDGWGQVLGEQYF.

This clone was detected only a few times. The chain links TRBV5-1 to TRBJ1-2; TRBD1 is a possible D gene (6 bases). Germline values: CDR1 SGHRS, CDR2 YFSETQ. This CDR3 has 15 amino acids. Between the trimmed V and J ends, which lost 3 bases and 0 bases, there was a span of 12 bases. DNA for the CDR3: TGCGCCAGCAGCTCTGCGGGGGCGACTAACTATGGCTACACCTTC. It codes for CASSSAGATNYGYTF.

This clone was found a few times. This chain joins TRBV18 and TRBJ1-5; D gene unclear. CDR1 and CDR2 (germline): KGHSH, LQKENI. This CDR3 region has 17 residues. The germline V and J ends were trimmed by 2 bases and 2 bases, with 16 bases remaining between them. Here the CDR3 reads CASSPVSPGGGNQPQHF. The CDR3 DNA sequence: TGTGCCAGCTCACCAGTCAGCCCTGGCGGGGGCAATCAGCCCCAGCATTTT.

The V gene is TRBV6-9, the J gene TRBJ2-3; 12 nucleotides match TRBD2. The trim removed 5 bases at V and 8 bases at J, leaving 5 bases unmatched. The CDR3 consists of 14 residues. Per germline, CDR1 MNHGY and CDR2 SVAAGI. The CDR3 region has the DNA TGTGCCAGCAGTCTAGCGGGGGGGCGGGGTACGCAGTATTTT. Translated, it gives CASSLAGGRGTQYF.